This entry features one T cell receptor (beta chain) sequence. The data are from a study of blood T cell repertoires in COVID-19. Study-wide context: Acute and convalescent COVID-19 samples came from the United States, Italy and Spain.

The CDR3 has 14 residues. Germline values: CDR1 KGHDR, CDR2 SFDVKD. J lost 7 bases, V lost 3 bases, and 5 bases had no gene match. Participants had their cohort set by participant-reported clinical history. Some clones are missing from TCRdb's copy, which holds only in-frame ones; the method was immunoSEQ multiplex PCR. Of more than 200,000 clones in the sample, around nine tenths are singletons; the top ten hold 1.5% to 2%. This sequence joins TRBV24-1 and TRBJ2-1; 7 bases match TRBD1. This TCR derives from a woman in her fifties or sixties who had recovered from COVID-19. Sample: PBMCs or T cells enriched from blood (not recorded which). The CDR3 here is CATSDPGRGNEQFF. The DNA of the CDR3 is TGTGCCACCAGTGATCCCGGCAGGGGGAATGAGCAGTTCTTC.